The next 8 T cell receptor beta chains were all read from a single sample in a study of cytomegalovirus exposure and HLA in healthy donors. With 60 Vbeta and 13 Jbeta primers, the PCR was carried out. The repertoire was sequenced with immunoSEQ multiplex PCR; TCRdb's copy has only in-frame clones and lacks some. This table has 220,000 or so clones, almost 80% appearing once. Sequencing used PBMCs. Receptors were obtained from a male donor in good health and CMV-seronegative.

The J gene is TRBJ1-1, the V gene TRBV21-1; the table assigns TRBD1, which was not confirmed against the DNA. TRBV21-1 is assigned pseudogene status. The CDR3 runs 16 residues. The DNA of the CDR3 is TGTGCCAGCAGCAAAGATCGGACAGGGGGAGGCACTGAAGCTTTCTTT. Translation gives CASSKDRTGGGTEAFF.

The V and J genes are TRBV19 and TRBJ2-5; D ambiguous. V lost 7 bases and J 4 bases, leaving 16 bases between the germline ends. The CDR3 is 14 amino acids. Germline-derived CDR1 and CDR2 are LNHDA and SQIVND (reference sequence). Here the CDR3 DNA reads TGTGCCAGTACGCTGACATATTCATCAGAGACCCAGTACTTC. It translates to CASTLTYSSETQYF.

The J gene is TRBJ2-2, the V gene TRBV10-1; D may be TRBD1 (5 bases). Germline V gives CDR1 WNHNN, CDR2 SYGVQD (reference sequence). The CDR3 length is 14 residues. The V end lost 3 bases, the J end lost 5 bases, and 10 bases lay between the germline ends. The CDR3 loop reads CASSDQGETGELFF. The CDR3 nucleotides are TGCGCCAGCAGTGACCAGGGCGAGACCGGGGAGCTGTTTTTT.

This chain links TRBV5-6 with TRBJ2-7; 7 bases map to TRBD1. The CDR3 spans 14 residues. Losses at the gene ends were 5 bases for V and 3 bases for J; bases not matched to a gene: 8. Germline V gives CDR1 SGHDT, CDR2 YYEEEE. CDR3 protein: CASSYGTASYEQYF. In nucleotides, the CDR3 is TGTGCCAGCAGTTACGGGACAGCTAGCTACGAGCAGTACTTC.

This clone was picked up one time. The chain combines TRBV30 with TRBJ2-5; TRBD2 might be the D (6 bases). The CDR3 is 14 residues long. Between the trimmed V and J ends, which lost 8 bases and 1 base, there was a span of 17 bases. Germline V gene sequence: CDR1 GTSNPN, CDR2 SVGIG (reference sequence). The CDR3 loop is CAPPPGLPQETQYF. In DNA form, the CDR3 reads TGTGCCCCACCCCCCGGACTACCCCAAGAGACCCAGTACTTC. Full variable domain (outside the CDR3, taken from reference TRBV30 and TRBJ2-5): SQTIHQWPATLVQPVGSPLSLECTVEGTSNPNLYWYRQAAGRGLQLLFYSVGIGQISSEVPQNLSASRPQDRQFILSSKKLLLSDSGFYLCAPPPGLPQETQYFGPGTRLLVL.

The J gene is TRBJ2-7, the V gene TRBV5-1; 9 nucleotides line up with TRBD1. The CDR3 spans 15 residues. V shed 4 bases and J 2 bases; nucleotides not matched to a gene: 7. CDR1 is SGHRS and CDR2 is YFSETQ in the germline V gene. The CDR3 spells CASSRPGQGAYEQYF. The DNA of the CDR3 is TGCGCCAGCAGCCGACCGGGACAGGGTGCCTACGAGCAGTACTTC.

The chain carries TRBV5-1 and TRBJ1-1; 7 bases line up with TRBD1. V was clipped by 0 bases and J by 5 bases; unmatched bases: 16. The CDR3 contains 18 residues. In germline, CDR1 is SGHRS, CDR2 YFSETQ. CDR3 sequence reads: CASSLGGAGGLVGTEAFF. Here the CDR3 DNA reads TGCGCCAGCAGCTTGGGGGGCGCAGGGGGGTTGGTGGGGACTGAAGCTTTCTTT.

This clone was seen only a few times. J is TRBJ2-1 and V is TRBV28, with 10 bases matching TRBD2. J was trimmed by 1 base and V by 4 bases; bases with no gene match: 4. The CDR3 totals 16 residues. Germline CDR1 is MDHEN and CDR2 is SYDVKM. The CDR3 region has the DNA TGTGCCAGCAGTTCCGGGACTAGCGAGTCCTACAATGAGCAGTTCTTC. Its translation: CASSSGTSESYNEQFF.